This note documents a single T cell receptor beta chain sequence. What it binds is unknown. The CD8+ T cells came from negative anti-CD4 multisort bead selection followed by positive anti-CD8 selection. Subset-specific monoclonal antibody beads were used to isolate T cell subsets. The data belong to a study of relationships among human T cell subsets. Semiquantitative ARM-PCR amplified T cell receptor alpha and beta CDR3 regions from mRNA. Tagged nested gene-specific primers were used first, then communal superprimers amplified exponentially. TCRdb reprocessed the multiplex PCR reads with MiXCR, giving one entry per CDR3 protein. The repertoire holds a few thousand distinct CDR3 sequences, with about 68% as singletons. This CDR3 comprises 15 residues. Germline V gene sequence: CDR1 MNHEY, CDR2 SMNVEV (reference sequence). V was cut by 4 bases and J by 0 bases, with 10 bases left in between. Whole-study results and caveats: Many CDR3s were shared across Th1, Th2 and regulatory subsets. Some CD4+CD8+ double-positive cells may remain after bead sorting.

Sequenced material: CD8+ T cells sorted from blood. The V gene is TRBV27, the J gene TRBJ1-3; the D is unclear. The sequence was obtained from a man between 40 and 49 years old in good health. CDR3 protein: CASSSGVSSGNTIYF. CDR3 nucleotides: TGTGCCAGCAGTTCGGGCGTAAGCTCTGGAAACACCATATATTTT.